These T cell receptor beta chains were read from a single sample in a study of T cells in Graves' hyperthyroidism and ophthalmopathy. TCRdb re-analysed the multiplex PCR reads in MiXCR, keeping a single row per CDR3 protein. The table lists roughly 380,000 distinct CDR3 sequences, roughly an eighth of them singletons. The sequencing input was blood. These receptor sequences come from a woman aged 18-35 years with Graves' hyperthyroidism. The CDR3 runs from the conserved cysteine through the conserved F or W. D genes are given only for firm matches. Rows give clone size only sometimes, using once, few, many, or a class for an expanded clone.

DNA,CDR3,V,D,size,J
TGTGCCAGCAGCCTGGGACCGATCTACAATGAGCAGTTCTTC,CASSLGPIYNEQFF,TRBV7-3,NA,few,TRBJ2-1
TGCAGCGTTGCTCCTGGCTACACCTTC,CSVAPGYTF,TRBV29-1,NA,many,TRBJ1-2
TGTGCCAGCAGTTTAAGGTCCGGGGGCAATCAGCCCCAGCATTTT,CASSLRSGGNQPQHF,TRBV12-3/TRBV12-4,NA,many,TRBJ1-5
TGTGCCAGCAGTTCAGCTACAGGGGCGACGTACCAAGAGACCCAGTACTTC,CASSSATGATYQETQYF,TRBV27,TRBD1,many,TRBJ2-5
TGTGCCAGCAGTTACCCGAGCAGTGGGCAGTACTTC,CASSYPSSGQYF,TRBV6-2/TRBV6-3,NA,many,TRBJ2-7
TGTGCCAGCTCACTTGGGAGAACACGGTCGAATTCACCCCTCCACTTT,CASSLGRTRSNSPLHF,TRBV18,NA,many,TRBJ1-6
TGTGCCAGCAGCTTGAGGGAGACCCGAGGCACCATATATTTT,CASSLRETRGTIYF,TRBV11-2,NA,many,TRBJ1-3
TGTGCCAGCAGTCCCTGGGGGGGGCCTAATTCACCCCTCCACTTT,CASSPWGGPNSPLHF,TRBV28,NA,few,TRBJ1-6
TGCGCCAGCAGGCCCGGGACTAGCGGGATCAGCACAGATACGCAGTATTTT,CASRPGTSGISTDTQYF,TRBV5-1,TRBD2,NA,TRBJ2-3
TGTGCCAGCAGTGAATTGTCAGGAACCGCCTACGAGCAGTACTTC,CASSELSGTAYEQYF,TRBV2,NA,few,TRBJ2-7
TGTGCCAGCAGCTCATTGGCTAGCGGGAACTACAATGAGCAGTTCTTC,CASSSLASGNYNEQFF,TRBV11-2,TRBD2,NA,TRBJ2-1
TGTGCCAGCAGCGCCAGATCTACCGCTTCCTACAATGAGCAGTTCTTC,CASSARSTASYNEQFF,TRBV9,NA,many,TRBJ2-1
TGTGCCAGCAGCTTAAACCCCGGGGATAATTCACCCCTCCACTTT,CASSLNPGDNSPLHF,TRBV7-2,NA,many,TRBJ1-6
TGTGCCAGCAGCTTAAGAAGCGGAGAGTACAATGAGCAGTTCTTC,CASSLRSGEYNEQFF,TRBV11-2,NA,few,TRBJ2-1
TGTGCCAGCAGTTACACGGCGCCAACTAATGAAAAACTGTTTTTT,CASSYTAPTNEKLFF,TRBV6-9,NA,NA,TRBJ1-4
TGTGCCAGCTCACCTCGAGGAGGACTACTCTACAATGAGCAGTTCTTC,CASSPRGGLLYNEQFF,TRBV18,NA,many,TRBJ2-1
TGTGCCAGCAGCGAGGGACTAGCGGGAGAGACCCAGTACTTC,CASSEGLAGETQYF,TRBV7-9,TRBD2,many,TRBJ2-5
TGTGCCAGCAGTCGGACAGGGGGCCATGGCTACACCTTC,CASSRTGGHGYTF,TRBV6-2/TRBV6-3,TRBD1,few,TRBJ1-2
TGTGCCAGCAGCCTAAACGGTCTAGCGAGAAGCTCCTACGAGCAGTACTTC,CASSLNGLARSSYEQYF,TRBV3-1,NA,many,TRBJ2-7
TGTGCCTGGAACGTAAGAATGGACACTGAAGCTTTCTTT,CAWNVRMDTEAFF,TRBV30,NA,many,TRBJ1-1
TGTGCCAGCAGCCAAGATTCGCCGGCACAAGGTATGAATGAGCAGTTCTTC,CASSQDSPAQGMNEQFF,TRBV3-1,NA,few,TRBJ2-1
TGTGCCAGTAGTACCAGGAGTGACACAGATACGCAGTATTTT,CASSTRSDTDTQYF,TRBV19,NA,NA,TRBJ2-3
TGTGCCAGCAGCGGGACTAGTTTGCATGAGCAGTTCTTC,CASSGTSLHEQFF,TRBV9,TRBD2,NA,TRBJ2-1
TGCAGTGCTAGAGATGGGGGGCGGCATTCTGGATACACCTTC,CSARDGGRHSGYTF,TRBV20-1,NA,many,TRBJ1-2
TGTGCCAGTAGTATAGTCAACTTGAACACTGAAGCTTTCTTT,CASSIVNLNTEAFF,TRBV19,NA,NA,TRBJ1-1
TGCGCCAGCAGAAAAGACCCGGACCCATACGAGCAGTACTTC,CASRKDPDPYEQYF,TRBV5-1,NA,many,TRBJ2-7
TGTGCCAGTGAGAGACAGGGCTCACAAGAGACCCAGTACTTC,CASERQGSQETQYF,TRBV12-3/TRBV12-4,TRBD1,many,TRBJ2-5
TGTGCCATCAGTGAGTCGACAGGCAGTGTCTATGGCTACACCTTC,CAISESTGSVYGYTF,TRBV10-3,NA,few,TRBJ1-2
TGTGCCAGCAGCTTGGCCGGGGAGCTAAAGTCTGAAGCTTTCTTT,CASSLAGELKSEAFF,TRBV5-6,NA,NA,TRBJ1-1
TGTGCTAGTGGTTTGGAGGGTCTGGCCGATGAGCAGTTCTTC,CASGLEGLADEQFF,TRBV12-5,NA,many,TRBJ2-1
TGTGCCAGCAGTTTATTCGGGGCAGTCACAGATACGCAGCATTTT,CASSLFGAVTDTQHF,TRBV12-3/TRBV12-4,NA,NA,TRBJ1-5
TGTGCCAGCTCCCAAGGACAGCTGAACACTGAAGCTTTCTTT,CASSQGQLNTEAFF,TRBV3-1,NA,many,TRBJ1-1
TGTGCCAGCAGCGAGAGTCCCGGAAACACCATATATTTT,CASSESPGNTIYF,TRBV6-1,NA,many,TRBJ1-3
TGTGCCAGCACACCTCAACGGACTAGCGCTGACAATGAGCAGTTCTTC,CASTPQRTSADNEQFF,TRBV27,TRBD2,once,TRBJ2-1
TGTGCCTGGGGTTCTGGGGCCAACGTCCTGACTTTC,CAWGSGANVLTF,TRBV30,NA,many,TRBJ2-6
TGCAGTGCTAGGGGACCGGGACAGGGGGGAAACACCATATATTTT,CSARGPGQGGNTIYF,TRBV20-1,TRBD1,many,TRBJ1-3